The present entry profiles one T cell receptor beta chain with its context. This clonotype was observed a handful of times. Its antigen has not been determined. No qualities accompany the bases; no much larger clone lies one base away. The sample originates from a study of Graves' ophthalmopathy and Graves' hyperthyroidism (dated by TCRdb to the late 2010s). The study in broad terms: Peripheral blood samples were taken at the time of initial diagnosis, before any treatment was given. For independent validation, a separate cohort was made up of around 18 hyperthyroidism patients plus 17 patients who later progressed from hyperthyroidism to ophthalmopathy. Once sampling was done, hyperthyroidism patients were given methimazole at a starting dose of 30 mg daily, while ophthalmopathy patients were given high-dose intravenous methylprednisolone. In total, 135 blood samples were TCR-sequenced: 43 ophthalmopathy, roughly 77 hyperthyroidism and some 17 hyperthyroidism-to-ophthalmopathy patients. To explore V-J signatures that separate ophthalmopathy from hyperthyroidism, a discovery set of about 100 patients was enrolled, consisting of under 50 with ophthalmopathy and some 56 with stable hyperthyroidism. In over 5 hyperthyroidism patients, the T-cell repertoires found in thyroid tissue were compared with those found in blood. To tell Graves' ophthalmopathy apart from Graves' hyperthyroidism, and to predict which patients would progress to ophthalmopathy, the study relied on TCR beta repertoire signatures.

For repertoire sequencing, the TCR beta CDR3 regions were amplified from RNA transcripts. The first round of RT-PCR was done with HTBI primers and the Qiagen OneStep RT-PCR kit, and was followed by a second round of multiplex PCR, then size selection and purification. The libraries underwent paired-end sequencing with 100 bp reads on an Illumina HiSeq2000. The paper's processing steps were these. SOAPnuke was used for read processing, and reads with adapters, uncalled bases, a mean Phred below 15, or no exact constant-primer or identifier match were discarded. High-quality paired reads were merged with COPE v1.2.5. Each unique nucleotide sequence was defined as a clonotype, and clonotypes were aligned to IMGT TRB V, D and J references with MiTCR v1.1. Only V-J combinations with frequency above 0.0001 were analysed, covering 99% to 99.2% of repertoires. A TCR clonal expansion and chaos score per V-J combination was defined as the ratio of F50 clonal expansion to chaos observed in the TCRdist matrix. Welch's t-statistics and random forest were used to narrow the features down to 10 to 15 V-J combinations, which were then fed into a naive Bayes classifier. The similarity between thyroid and blood repertoires was quantified using the Morisita-Horn index. TCRdb reran the public reads through fastp at Q25 and MiXCR, keeping productive beta chains. For every CDR3 protein sequence, its rows merge into one entry that carries the most common genes and DNA. V and J calls and clone size were set by TCRdb, not the authors. This sample has roughly 350,000 distinct CDR3 sequences in its table, and approximately 17% of those were observed once. 2.4% of the sample goes to the ten largest clones.

Spanning cysteine to phenylalanine, the CDR3 consists of 14 amino acids. Only the CDR3 DNA stays, 42 bases, in frame from base 1. According to the germline V gene, CDR1 reads MNHNS and CDR2 reads SASEGT. Trimming at the junction amounts to 7 bases on V and 0 bases on J, and the germline ends lie 10 bases apart. General study outcomes and caveats: In validation, the model predicted ophthalmopathy progression with more than 70% sensitivity and about 77% specificity; roughly 12 predicted patients were CT-confirmed with GO in a median of approximately six months. Sample size was not statistically predetermined, and group allocation was not concealed from the investigators. In cross-validation, the 13-signature model distinguished ophthalmopathy from stable hyperthyroidism with approximately 85% sensitivity and almost 83% specificity, and in the test set the corresponding values were roughly 78% and 74%. Most expanded thyroid clonotypes with a frequency above 0.001 also appeared in blood, which suggests that blood repertoires may reflect the immune response in the thyroid.

A patient counted as having stable hyperthyroidism if there was no progression to ophthalmopathy within 18 months of follow-up. The hyperthyroidism patients were 18 to 65 years old and newly diagnosed, with a disease duration of less than 2 months. Patients with other autoimmune diseases, uncontrolled infections, pregnancy or lactation were excluded. Diagnosis relied on clinical symptoms, serum thyroxine, TRAb, thyroid ultrasound and orbital computed tomography. Using Ficoll-Paque density gradient centrifugation, PBMCs were isolated from about 9.4 ml of fresh peripheral blood. Total RNA was extracted with Trizol reagent and quality-checked on an Agilent 2100 Bioanalyzer.

The chain uses TRBV6-1 and TRBJ1-5; the D segment cannot be called with confidence. Source material: peripheral blood. The source is an adult woman with stable Graves' hyperthyroidism. The CDR3 region: CASNPPDSNQPQHF. The nucleotides read TGTGCCAGCAATCCCCCTGATAGCAATCAGCCCCAGCATTTT.